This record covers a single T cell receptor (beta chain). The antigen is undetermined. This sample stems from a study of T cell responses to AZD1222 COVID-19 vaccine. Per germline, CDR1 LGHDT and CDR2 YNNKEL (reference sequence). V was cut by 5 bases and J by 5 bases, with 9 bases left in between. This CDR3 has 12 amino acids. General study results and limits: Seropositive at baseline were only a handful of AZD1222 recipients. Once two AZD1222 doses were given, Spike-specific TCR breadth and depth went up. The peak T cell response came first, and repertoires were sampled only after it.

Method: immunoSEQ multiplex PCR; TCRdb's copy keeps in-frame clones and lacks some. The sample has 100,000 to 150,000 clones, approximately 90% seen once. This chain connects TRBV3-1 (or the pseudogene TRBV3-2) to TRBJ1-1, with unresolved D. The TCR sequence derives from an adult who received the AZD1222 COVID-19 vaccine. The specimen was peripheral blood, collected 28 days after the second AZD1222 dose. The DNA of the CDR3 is TGTGCCAGCAGCAGAGGGATAACTGAAGCTTTCTTT. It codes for CASSRGITEAFF.